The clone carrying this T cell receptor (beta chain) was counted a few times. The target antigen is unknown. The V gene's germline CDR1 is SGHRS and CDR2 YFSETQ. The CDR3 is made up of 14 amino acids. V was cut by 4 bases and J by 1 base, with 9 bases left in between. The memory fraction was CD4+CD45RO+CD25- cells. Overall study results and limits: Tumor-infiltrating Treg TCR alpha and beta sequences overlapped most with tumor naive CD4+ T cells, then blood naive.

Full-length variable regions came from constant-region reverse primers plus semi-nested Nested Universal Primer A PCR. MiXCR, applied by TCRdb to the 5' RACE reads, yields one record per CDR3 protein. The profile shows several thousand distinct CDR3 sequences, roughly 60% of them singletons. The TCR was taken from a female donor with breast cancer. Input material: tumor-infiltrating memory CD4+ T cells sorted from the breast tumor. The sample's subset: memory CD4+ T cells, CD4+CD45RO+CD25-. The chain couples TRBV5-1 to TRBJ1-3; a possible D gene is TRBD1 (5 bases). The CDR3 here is CASSPGTSGNTIYF. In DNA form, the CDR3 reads TGCGCCAGCAGCCCCGGGACGTCTGGAAACACCATATATTTT.